This T cell receptor (beta chain) derives from a study of vaccination and CD4 T cells after COVID-19. Cultured CD4+ T cell DNA underwent sequencing with the Oncomine TCR Beta short-read assay. TCRdb re-called the PCR reads with MiXCR, one entry per CDR3 protein. The sample shows about 26,000 distinct CDR3 sequences, roughly 40% of them seen only once. Documented time point: late sampling 161 to 241 days after vaccination in a few convalescent patients. Treatment denoted: approximately 10-day PBMC culture with coronavirus spike peptide pools or control peptides (ViraFEST assay). V shed 5 bases and J 5 bases; nucleotides not matched to a gene: 24. Germline V gene data show CDR1 as SGHVS and CDR2 as FNYEAQ. The CDR3 covers 20 residues. As to this clonotype: Its target is unknown.

The starting material was CD4+ T cells from blood, cultured in vitro, obtained about 7 months after SARS-CoV-2 vaccination. This chain connects TRBV7-6 to TRBJ2-5; 9 bases are shared with TRBD2. The source of this sequence is a human donor who had recovered from COVID-19. The CDR3 sequence: CASSPRRWAYSGRGVETQYF. The CDR3 DNA is TGTGCCAGCAGCCCGAGAAGGTGGGCATATAGCGGGAGAGGCGTGGAGACCCAGTACTTC.